This is a list of T cell receptor beta chains from one sample in a study of blood T cell repertoires in COVID-19. TCRdb's table, derived via immunoSEQ multiplex PCR, lists solely in-frame clones and lacks some. Among about 110,000 clones listed, about 79% were seen once. Sequences were obtained from peripheral blood. The receptors were sampled from a woman older than 75 with active or convalescent COVID-19. CDR3s include the opening cysteine and the closing phenylalanine or tryptophan. The order of the fields is J gene, clone size, D gene, V gene, CDR3 length, CDR3 protein, CDR3 DNA. A D gene is named only where the DNA matches it firmly. Only some rows state a clone size, as once, few, many or a class for expanded clones.

>TRBJ2-1|.|TRBD2|TRBV10-3|16
CAISESTRGRIGEQFF
TGTGCCATCAGTGAGTCGACTCGCGGGAGAATCGGTGAGCAGTTCTTC
>TRBJ2-3|.|TRBD2|TRBV7-2|16
CASSLVAGGLGDTQYF
TGTGCCAGCAGCTTAGTAGCGGGAGGTCTGGGAGATACGCAGTATTTT
>TRBJ2-7|many|.|TRBV5-4|14
CASSLAGVAYEQYF
TGTGCCAGCAGCTTGGCCGGGGTCGCCTACGAGCAGTACTTC
>TRBJ2-7|once|.|TRBV28|15
CASSFRAARSYEQYF
TGTGCCAGCAGTTTCAGGGCAGCGAGGTCCTACGAGCAGTACTTC
>TRBJ2-5|.|TRBD1|TRBV9|15
CASSVRTGLQETQYF
TGTGCCAGCAGTGTCCGGACAGGACTCCAAGAGACCCAGTACTTC
>TRBJ2-5|.|.|TRBV7-3|15
CASSLAGPPQETQYF
TGTGCCAGCAGCTTAGCGGGGCCTCCCCAAGAGACCCAGTACTTC
>TRBJ1-5|few|.|TRBV6-5|15
CASSLSDKTNQPQHF
TGTGCCAGCAGTTTGTCGGACAAGACCAATCAGCCCCAGCATTTT
>TRBJ2-5|.|TRBD2|TRBV24-1|13
CATGLAGGETQYF
TGTGCCACCGGACTAGCGGGGGGAGAGACCCAGTACTTC
>TRBJ1-5|.|.|TRBV3-1/TRBV3-2|14
CASSQDVAREPQHF
TGTGCCAGCAGCCAAGACGTCGCCAGGGAGCCCCAGCATTTT
>TRBJ1-5|.|.|TRBV2|15
CASTSSQGSNQPQHF
TGTGCCAGCACTAGTTCGCAGGGTAGCAATCAGCCCCAGCATTTT
>TRBJ2-1|few|.|TRBV7-3|13
CASSLSGSGEQFF
TGTGCCAGCAGCTTATCAGGGTCCGGTGAGCAGTTCTTC
>TRBJ1-1|.|.|TRBV11-2|15
CASSPGQTMNTEAFF
TGTGCCAGCAGCCCCGGACAGACAATGAACACTGAAGCTTTCTTT
>TRBJ2-1|once|.|TRBV5-1|16
CASSLLAGSSYNEQFF
TGCGCCAGCAGCTTGTTGGCGGGGAGCTCCTACAATGAGCAGTTCTTC
>TRBJ2-7|few|.|TRBV7-9|15
CASSLVAGPTHEQYF
TGTGCCAGCAGCTTAGTCGCAGGGCCAACGCACGAGCAGTACTTC
>TRBJ2-1|.|.|TRBV7-9|15
CASSLGRHSYNEQFF
TGTGCCAGCAGCTTAGGCAGGCACTCCTACAATGAGCAGTTCTTC
>TRBJ2-7|.|TRBD1|TRBV6-5|14
CASSYEGARNEQYF
TGTGCCAGCAGTTACGAGGGGGCAAGGAACGAGCAGTACTTC